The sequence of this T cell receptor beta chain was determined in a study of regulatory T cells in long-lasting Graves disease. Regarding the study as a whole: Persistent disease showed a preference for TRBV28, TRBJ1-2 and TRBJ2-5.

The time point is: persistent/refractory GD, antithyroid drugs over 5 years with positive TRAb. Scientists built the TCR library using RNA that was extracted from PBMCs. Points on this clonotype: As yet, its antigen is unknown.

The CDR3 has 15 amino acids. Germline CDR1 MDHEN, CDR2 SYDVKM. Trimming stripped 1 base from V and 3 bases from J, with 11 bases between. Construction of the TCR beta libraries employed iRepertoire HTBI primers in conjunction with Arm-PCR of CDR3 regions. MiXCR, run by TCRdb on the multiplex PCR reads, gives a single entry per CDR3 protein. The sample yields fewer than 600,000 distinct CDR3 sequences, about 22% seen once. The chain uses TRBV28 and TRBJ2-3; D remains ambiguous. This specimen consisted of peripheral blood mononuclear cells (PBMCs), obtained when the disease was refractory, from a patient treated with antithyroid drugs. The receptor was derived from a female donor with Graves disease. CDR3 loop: CASSLFSVGTDTQYF. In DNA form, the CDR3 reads TGTGCCAGCAGTTTATTCTCTGTTGGGACAGATACGCAGTATTTT.